These 13 T cell receptor beta chains share one sample of origin, sequenced in a study of beta chain features in type 1 diabetes. TCRB transcripts that were expressed got sequenced, as all of the isolated RNA had been reverse transcribed. Assay: immunoSEQ multiplex PCR; the TCRdb copy retains only in-frame clones and omits some. The repertoire holds over 700,000 clones, with about a sixth as singletons. The sequenced sample was naive CD4+ T cells from blood. Every receptor here comes from a woman aged 18-29 years in good health.

This clone was counted only a few times. The chain couples TRBV9 to TRBJ2-4, with D perhaps matching TRBD1 (6 bases). Trimming removed 0 bases from V and 15 bases from J, with 19 bases in between. The CDR3 covers 14 residues. The V gene's germline CDR1 is SGDLS and CDR2 YYNGEE. In DNA form, the CDR3 reads TGTGCCAGCAGCGTAGGTTTACCGGGACACCCACTGTACTTC. Protein sequence: CASSVGLPGHPLYF.

Worth noting for this clone: The same CDR3 arises from other DNA sequences in this sample as well. The chain recombines TRBV7-2 with TRBJ1-1, with 11 bases that match TRBD1. Germline CDR1 and CDR2: SGHTA and FQGNSA. CDR3 length: 15 residues. The V gene end was trimmed by 3 bases and the J gene end by 1 base; junction bases not matched to a gene: 1. For the CDR3, the DNA is TGTGCCAGCAGCTTGGGACAGGGGGGGAACACTGAAGCTTTCTTT. Its translation is CASSLGQGGNTEAFF.

J is TRBJ1-4 and V is TRBV7-9; D is ambiguous. There are 14 residues in the CDR3. The V end was cut by 7 bases, the J end by 6 bases, with 15 bases between. Germline CDR1 and CDR2: SEHNR and FQNEAQ (reference sequence). CDR3 protein: CASIKAGEDEKLFF. In DNA, the CDR3 is TGTGCCAGCATCAAGGCTGGAGAGGATGAAAAACTGTTTTTT.

V gene TRBV7-6 combines with J gene TRBJ2-2; D may correspond to TRBD1 or TRBD2 (6 bases each). The V end was cut by 2 bases, the J end by 6 bases, with 25 bases between. This CDR3 is built from 19 residues. CDR1 SGHVS and CDR2 FNYEAQ come from the germline V gene. The CDR3 loop reads CASSLIHPGATVTPGELFF. The CDR3 DNA follows: TGTGCCAGCAGCTTAATTCATCCGGGGGCGACAGTAACTCCCGGGGAGCTGTTTTTT.

This clone was observed a few times. The chain joins TRBV5-4 to TRBJ2-2, with D unclear. Germline CDR1 and CDR2: SGHNT and YYREEE (reference sequence). V lost 4 bases and J lost 0, with 13 bases in between. The CDR3 is 16 amino acids. The CDR3 region is CASSHRTDSNTGELFF. CDR3 sequence (DNA): TGTGCCAGCAGCCACCGGACCGACTCGAACACCGGGGAGCTGTTTTTT.

This sequence joins TRBV18 and TRBJ2-1; possible D gene TRBD2, 6 bases. V was shortened by 6 bases and J by 6 bases, with 15 bases between the two germline ends. Germline V gives CDR1 KGHSH, CDR2 LQKENI. CDR3 size: 14 residues. For the CDR3, the DNA is TGTGCCAGCTCTCAACGGGAGCCTCTCAATGAGCAGTTCTTC. Its translation is CASSQREPLNEQFF.

The rearrangement joins TRBV29-1 to TRBJ2-1; D ambiguous. The V gene lost 3 bases and the J gene lost 8 bases, with 8 bases spanning the gap. The CDR3 totals 11 residues. Per the germline V gene, CDR1 is SQVTM and CDR2 is ANQGSEA. In DNA, the CDR3 is TGCAGCGTTGACCTCCACGATGAGCAGTTCTTC. Its translation: CSVDLHDEQFF.

The rearrangement joins TRBV18 to TRBJ1-2; perhaps TRBD1 as D (5 bases). The length of the CDR3 is 15 residues. CDR1 and CDR2 from the germline V gene are KGHSH and LQKENI. Trimming shortened V by 2 bases and J by 2 bases, and 12 bases separated the two germline ends. Here the CDR3 reads CASSPGEGPNYGYTF. The DNA of the CDR3 is TGTGCCAGCTCACCAGGAGAGGGGCCCAACTATGGCTACACCTTC.

This clone was picked up a small number of times. The same CDR3 can be traced to other DNA sequences in this sample. V is TRBV7-2 and J is TRBJ2-3; D unclear. The V gene's germline CDR1 is SGHTA and CDR2 FQGNSA. The V end was cut by 0 bases, the J end by 3 bases, with 4 bases between. The CDR3 covers 13 residues. The CDR3 sequence is CASSLAYTDTQYF. In DNA form, the CDR3 reads TGTGCCAGCAGCTTAGCGTATACAGATACGCAGTATTTT.

The chain is built from TRBV21-1 and TRBJ2-5; TRBD2, as called in the table, went unchecked against the DNA. TRBV21-1 is shown as a pseudogene. This CDR3 comprises 22 residues. The CDR3 DNA follows: TGTGCCAGCAGCAAACGAGAGGGTCGAAGTCATAGTGACGGGAGTTGTTGGGAGACCCAGTACTTC. Its protein product is CASSKREGRSHSDGSCWETQYF.

This clone was counted only a few times. The genes are TRBV4-3 and TRBJ2-2; 7 positions match TRBD1. Germline lookup yields CDR1 LGHNA and CDR2 YSLEER. This CDR3 is 13 amino acids long. V lost 5 bases, J lost 6 bases, and 3 bases stayed unmatched. CDR3 sequence reads: CASSKQGAGELFF. CDR3 coding DNA: TGCGCCAGCAGCAAGCAGGGGGCCGGGGAGCTGTTTTTT.

The chain is built from TRBV7-3 and TRBJ2-5; 11 bases align to TRBD2. Germline CDR1 and CDR2: SGHTA and FQGTGA. The CDR3 length is 19 residues. With 5 bases clipped from V and 3 bases from J, the junction kept 17 bases outside the gene matches. CDR3 nucleotide sequence: TGTGCCAGCAGCCGGTGGGGGCTAGCGGGAGGAGTGGCGAAAGAGACCCAGTACTTC. Encoded protein: CASSRWGLAGGVAKETQYF.

V usage is TRBV5-6 and J usage is TRBJ1-1, with D possibly TRBD1 on 6 matching bases. Trimming removed 4 bases from V and 0 bases from J, with 7 bases in between. The length of the CDR3 is 13 residues. Per germline, CDR1 SGHDT and CDR2 YYEEEE. The chain's CDR3 is CASSDRMNTEAFF. CDR3 in DNA: TGTGCCAGCAGCGACAGGATGAACACTGAAGCTTTCTTT.